These 15 T cell receptor beta chains share one sample of origin, sequenced in a study of blood T cells in healthy people across ages. It was with a sample-barcoded 5' primer and a J-beta primer mix that a second PCR of about 7 to 12 cycles was run. TCRdb processed the 5' RACE reads anew with MiXCR; each CDR3 protein has one entry. The sample contains 550,000 to 650,000 distinct CDR3 sequences, around a quarter of which appear only once. The sample was also linked to a second study, of T cells of mothers and their children.

The specimen was blood. The origin of the receptors is a boy aged 2 to 10 in good health.

Only a few counts were recorded for this clonotype. J is TRBJ2-1 and V is TRBV9; TRBD2 is a possible D gene (6 bases). The CDR3 contains 15 residues. From germline, CDR1 is SGDLS and CDR2 YYNGEE. The V end was cut by 3 bases, the J end by 1 base, with 11 bases between. DNA for the CDR3: TGTGCCAGCAGCGGGATAGCGGTTTCCTACAATGAGCAGTTCTTC. It is translated as CASSGIAVSYNEQFF.

This clonotype was seen only a few times. The rearrangement joins TRBV20-1 to TRBJ2-5; tentatively, D is TRBD2 (5 bases). The CDR3 runs to 16 residues. Germline lookup yields CDR1 DFQATT and CDR2 SNEGSKA (reference sequence). Trimming left V 3 bases short and J 0 bases short, with 17 bases between. CDR3 sequence reads: CSARGGGPRYQETQYF. CDR3 sequence (DNA): TGCAGTGCTAGGGGCGGAGGACCGAGGTACCAAGAGACCCAGTACTTC.

As concerns this clonotype: One end of the junction does not line up with germline, which may come from a read error. The CDR3 sequence: CASMWGSHNEQFF. In nucleotides, the CDR3 is TGTGCCAGCATGTGGGGCTCCCACAATGAGCAGTTCTTC. This sequence joins TRBV6-1 and TRBJ2-1; possibly TRBD1 for D (5 bases). Germline lookup yields CDR1 MNHNS and CDR2 SASEGT. The CDR3 consists of 13 residues.

The chain recombines TRBV18 with TRBJ2-4; no clear D. The V end lost 2 bases, the J end lost 5 bases, and 13 bases lay between the germline ends. This CDR3 is 15 amino acids long. CDR1 is KGHSH, CDR2 LQKENI, per germline. The CDR3 DNA reads as TGTGCCAGCTCACCATCTGTCGGATCCCAAAACATTCAGTACTTC. It specifies CASSPSVGSQNIQYF.

V is TRBV24-1 and J is TRBJ2-1; 10 bases fit TRBD2. This CDR3 has 15 amino acids. V dropped 2 bases and J dropped 10; count of bases not matched to a gene: 7. Germline V CDR1 and CDR2: KGHDR, SFDVKD. CDR3 DNA: TGTGCCACCAGTGATTCACTAGCGGGAATGGGGGAGCAGTTCTTC. Its translation: CATSDSLAGMGEQFF.

The chain uses TRBV6-6 and TRBJ2-7; 8 nucleotides align to TRBD1. This CDR3 is built from 14 residues. V lost 6 bases and J lost 2; bases outside the gene matches: 6. Germline V gives CDR1 MNHNY, CDR2 SVGAGI (reference sequence). The CDR3 here is CASRDSRGPYEQYF. As DNA, the CDR3 is TGTGCCAGCAGAGACTCCAGGGGGCCCTACGAGCAGTACTTC.

The sample holds a few counts of this clonotype. The V and J genes are TRBV11-3 and TRBJ2-3, with TRBD2 matching 7 bases. V lost 4 bases to trimming and J lost 5 bases; unmatched junction nucleotides: 9. CDR3 length: 15 residues. Looked up from germline, CDR1 is SGHNT and CDR2 is YENEEA. The CDR3 DNA reads as TGTGCCAGCAGCTCTAGCGGAACTACCGGAGATACGCAGTATTTT. The encoded protein is CASSSSGTTGDTQYF.

In this sample, this clonotype turned up a few times. The CDR3 nucleotides are TGTGCCAGCAGCGTAGGTATTAGCGGGTTTTACGAGCAGTACTTC. Its translation is CASSVGISGFYEQYF. The chain joins TRBV9 to TRBJ2-7; 7 bases map to TRBD2. This CDR3 has 15 residues. The germline CDR1 and CDR2 sequences are SGDLS and YYNGEE. V dropped 0 bases and J dropped 4; count of bases not matched to a gene: 7.

This clonotype has just a few counts. V and J are TRBV2 and TRBJ2-3, with D perhaps TRBD1 (5 bases). Germline CDR1 and CDR2: SNHLY and FYNNEI. The CDR3 has 14 amino acids. The V end was cut by 8 bases, the J end by 3 bases, with 15 bases between. The CDR3 DNA reads as TGTGCCAGCTTCAGGGTGGCGCTTACAGATACGCAGTATTTT. Translation gives CASFRVALTDTQYF.

V usage is TRBV19 and J usage is TRBJ2-1; the match to TRBD2 covers 9 bases. CDR3 size: 14 residues. V was clipped by 3 bases and J by 9 bases; unmatched bases: 6. Looked up from germline, CDR1 is LNHDA and CDR2 is SQIVND (reference sequence). CDR3 coding DNA: TGTGCCAGTAGTATCCAGCGGGAGGTTTCTGAGCAGTTCTTC. Protein: CASSIQREVSEQFF.

The chain is built from TRBV19 and TRBJ2-2; maybe TRBD2 (5 bases). The V end was cut by 6 bases, the J end by 5 bases, with 13 bases between. The CDR3 covers 14 residues. Germline assignment: CDR1 LNHDA and CDR2 SQIVND (reference sequence). CDR3 region: CASRTGTGTGELFF. The CDR3 coding sequence is TGTGCCAGTAGGACGGGTACGGGAACCGGGGAGCTGTTTTTT. Combining the CDR3 with reference TRBV19 and TRBJ2-2 gives the whole variable domain DGGITQSPKYLFRKEGQNVTLSCEQNLNHDAMYWYRQDPGQGLRLIYYSQIVNDFQKGDIAEGYSVSREKKESFPLTVTSAQKNPTAFYLCASRTGTGTGELFFGEGSRLTVL.

The V gene is TRBV20-1, the J gene TRBJ2-5; D is uncertain. Matching the DNA end better, TRBJ2-7 makes the J call doubtful. The CDR3 has 11 amino acids. The germline gives CDR1 DFQATT, CDR2 SNEGSKA (reference sequence). The CDR3 reads CSASRAYEQYF. The CDR3 DNA follows: TGCAGTGCTAGTAGAGCCTACGAGCAGTACTTC.

There are a few counts of this clonotype. The CDR3 nucleotides read TGTGCCAGCAGCGTAGAGGGACTAAAGGGGGAGCAGTACTTC. Protein: CASSVEGLKGEQYF. The rearrangement links TRBV9 to TRBJ2-7; TRBD2 matches 7 bases. CDR3 length: 14 amino acids. CDR1 and CDR2 from the germline V gene are SGDLS and YYNGEE. The junction had 7 bases not matched to a gene; V was cut back by 0 bases and J by 7 bases.

This rearrangement joins TRBV4-1 to TRBJ2-3; tentative D call: TRBD2 (5 bases). V lost 0 bases to trimming and J lost 6 bases, with 16 bases between them. The CDR3 is 16 residues long. CDR1 and CDR2 (germline): MGHRA, YSYEKL. The CDR3 DNA sequence: TGCGCCAGCAGCCAAGAAGTTACGAGGACGGGGGATACGCAGTATTTT. It is translated as CASSQEVTRTGDTQYF.

In its sample, this clonotype was seen a few times. The chain uses TRBV12-5 and TRBJ2-1; the match to TRBD1 covers 7 bases. This CDR3 comprises 12 residues. Trimming at V came to 7 bases and at J to 8 bases, leaving 5 bases not matched to a gene. Per germline, CDR1 LGHNT and CDR2 FRNRAP. The CDR3 DNA follows: TGTGCTAGTGTTGACAGGGCTGATGAGCAGTTCTTC. This gives the protein CASVDRADEQFF.